This is a list of T cell receptor beta chains from one sample in a study of blood T cell dynamics during melanoma immunotherapy. Generated by immunoSEQ multiplex PCR, the TCRdb table keeps only in-frame clones and is missing some. The table records 15,000 to 20,000 clones, about 95% of them present only once. The sequencing used effector memory CD8+ T cells from blood, collected from a patient treated with checkpoint blockade. These receptors came from a human donor with melanoma. The CDR3 runs from the conserved cysteine through the conserved F or W. The order of the fields is CDR3 length, D gene, J gene, V gene, clone size, CDR3 protein, CDR3 DNA. A D gene is named only where the DNA matches it firmly. Size is omitted from some rows. Given values are once, few, many or a class for expanded clones.

>16|TRBD2|TRBJ2-2|TRBV9|-
CASSGLAGGSIGELFF
TGTGCCAGCAGCGGACTAGCGGGAGGGAGCATCGGGGAGCTGTTTTTT
>16|TRBD1|TRBJ1-4|TRBV28|-
CASSLYRGGEWEKLFF
TGTGCCAGCAGTTTGTATCGAGGGGGCGAGTGGGAAAAACTGTTTTTT
>17|TRBD1|TRBJ1-3|TRBV11-2|-
CASSIARTGGHGNTIYF
TGTGCCAGCAGCATAGCCCGGACAGGGGGCCATGGAAACACCATATATTTT
>17|-|TRBJ2-6|TRBV19|-
CASRWTGRGSGANVLTF
TGTGCCAGTAGATGGACAGGGAGGGGCTCTGGGGCCAACGTCCTGACTTTC
>14|-|TRBJ1-5|TRBV6-5|-
CASSYSGGGQPQHF
TGTGCCAGCAGTTACTCAGGGGGGGGTCAGCCCCAGCATTTT
>14|-|TRBJ1-5|TRBV2|-
CASSDSTPYQPQHF
TGTGCCAGCAGTGACAGTACGCCCTATCAGCCCCAGCATTTT
>15|-|TRBJ1-2|TRBV7-9|-
CASSLGSGGALGYTF
TGTGCCAGCAGCTTAGGTTCGGGCGGGGCGCTGGGCTACACCTTC
>12|TRBD1|TRBJ1-2|TRBV29-1|once
CSVPDRNYGYTF
TGCAGCGTCCCGGACAGGAACTATGGCTACACCTTC
>15|-|TRBJ1-2|TRBV27|-
CASSDVRTANYGYTF
TGTGCCAGCAGCGACGTCCGGACAGCTAACTATGGCTACACCTTC
>14|-|TRBJ2-7|TRBV27|-
CASSWGGRSYEQYF
TGTGCCAGCAGTTGGGGGGGGCGCTCCTACGAGCAGTACTTC
>20|TRBD2|TRBJ2-4|TRBV5-1|once
CASSFYGLAAILGAKNIQYF
TGCGCCAGCAGCTTCTATGGACTAGCGGCCATTCTAGGTGCCAAAAACATTCAGTACTTC
>16|TRBD2|TRBJ2-7|TRBV13|-
CASSLDPPGLAGGLYF
TGTGCCAGCAGCTTAGATCCTCCCGGACTAGCGGGAGGGCTGTACTTC
>15|-|TRBJ1-4|TRBV5-5|once
CASSTSYATNEKLFF
TGTGCCAGCAGCACGTCCTACGCAACTAATGAAAAACTGTTTTTT
>12|-|TRBJ2-7|TRBV5-6|-
CASSLPSNEQYF
TGTGCCAGCAGCTTGCCCAGTAACGAGCAGTACTTC
>15|-|TRBJ1-1|TRBV28|-
CASSLWAGLNTEAFF
TGTGCCAGCAGTTTATGGGCAGGGTTAAACACTGAAGCTTTCTTT
>13|-|TRBJ2-7|TRBV6-6|-
CASSYSKSYEQYF
TGTGCCAGCAGTTACTCGAAATCGTACGAGCAGTACTTC
>14|TRBD2|TRBJ2-7|TRBV28|-
CASSKRERGYEQYF
TGTGCCAGCAGTAAGCGGGAGAGGGGCTACGAGCAGTACTTC
>14|-|TRBJ2-7|TRBV7-6|-
CASSLRPSSYEQYF
TGTGCCAGCAGCTTAAGACCGAGCTCCTACGAGCAGTACTTC
>17|TRBD1|TRBJ2-5|TRBV27|-
CASRDRSRQGAEETQYF
TGTGCCAGCAGGGATAGATCCCGGCAGGGGGCAGAAGAGACCCAGTACTTC